This section outlines one T cell receptor (beta chain) sequence together with its context. Authors' methods: Amplifying reference gene primers gave estimates of nucleated cell counts. TCRdb keeps only in-frame clones here, not all; method: immunoSEQ multiplex PCR. D and trimming come from the DNA, and the V and J calls and clone size come from that table. The sample yields more than 300,000 clones, 92% seen once. Clinical history reported by participants formed the basis on which cohorts were assigned. The record originates from a study of blood T cell repertoires in COVID-19. Turning to the study itself: T cells, B-cell-depleted T cells, or PBMCs supplied cDNA or gDNA.

Trimming pared 2 bases from V and 3 bases from J, leaving 16 bases between. This CDR3 contains 16 residues. Germline CDR1 and CDR2: LGHNA and YNFKEQ. The sequenced sample consisted of PBMCs or T cells enriched from blood (not recorded which). This clonotype was obtained from a woman aged 25 to 39 who had recovered from COVID-19. This sequence joins TRBV4-2 and TRBJ1-2; D is perhaps TRBD1 (5 bases). CDR3 bases: TGTGCCAGCAGCCAACGTAGACTCGGACAATACTATGGCTACACCTTC. Translating gives CASSQRRLGQYYGYTF.